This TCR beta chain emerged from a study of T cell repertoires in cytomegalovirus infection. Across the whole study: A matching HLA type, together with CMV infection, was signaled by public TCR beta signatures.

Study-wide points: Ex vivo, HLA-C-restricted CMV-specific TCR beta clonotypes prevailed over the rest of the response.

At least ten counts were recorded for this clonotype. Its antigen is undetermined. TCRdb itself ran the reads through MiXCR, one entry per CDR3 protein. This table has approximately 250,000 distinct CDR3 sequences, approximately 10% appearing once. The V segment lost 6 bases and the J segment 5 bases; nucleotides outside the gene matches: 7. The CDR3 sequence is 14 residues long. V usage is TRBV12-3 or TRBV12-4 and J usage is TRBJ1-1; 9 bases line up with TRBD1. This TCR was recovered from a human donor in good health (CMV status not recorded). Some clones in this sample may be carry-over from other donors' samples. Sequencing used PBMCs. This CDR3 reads CASSEQGAKTEAFF. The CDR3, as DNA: TGTGCCAGCAGCGAACAGGGGGCAAAAACTGAAGCTTTCTTT.